This entry is about one T cell receptor beta chain. This receptor's antigen is unknown. Base qualities are missing; no much larger clone stands one base away. Whole blood was collected in K2EDTA tubes by collaborating institutions according to the institutions' own protocols. Collaborator samples were shipped for TCRbeta analysis as frozen whole blood, isolated PBMCs, or DNA extracted from either sample type. The germline V gene provides CDR1 SQVTM and CDR2 ANQGSEA. Including the terminal cysteine and phenylalanine, the CDR3 comprises 12 residues. The retained sequence is limited to the CDR3, 36 bases, with the frame set at the first base. Trimming takes 7 bases from V and 3 bases from J, and the germline ends sit 12 bases apart. The data were taken from a study of blood T cell repertoires in COVID-19 (dated by TCRdb to about 2020). About the study as a whole: Collaborator samples came from the United States, Italy and Spain and covered acute and convalescent phases of COVID-19. The material from the prospective study consisted of cDNA or gDNA derived from T cells, B-cell-depleted T cells, or PBMCs. Subjects who had been exposed to COVID-19, were actively infected with it, or had recovered from it provided the deeply sampled blood TCRbeta repertoires that made up the dataset. The repertoires were released in a freely available public database meant as a resource for research on the immune response to SARS-CoV-2. The samples were drawn from two sources: the first 160 participants of the ongoing ImmuneRACE study, and over 1,000 subjects contributed by 6 global collaborators. Nearly every sample came with metadata listing a de-identified subject ID, COVID-19 status, age in years and sex. Where available, HLA class I and class II types were taken from metadata supplied by the sample provider and were not determined by assay-based typing. The paper's findings and limits, for the study overall: The amount of clinical and demographic metadata varied by source and participant and was provided uncurated.

TCRbeta CDR3 regions were amplified from genomic DNA by means of the immunoSEQ Assay, a bias-controlled multiplex PCR. Under the source paper's analysis protocol: Within the assay, amplification of reference gene primers was used to estimate how many nucleated cells each sample contained. To quantify the absolute abundance of each unique TCRbeta CDR3 rearrangement, sequence reads were collapsed and filtered. For each sample, productive Simpson clonality was calculated by taking the square root of Simpson's diversity index across productive rearrangements. As stored in TCRdb, this immuneACCESS dataset retains in-frame rearrangements with V and J assigned. A fraction of the clones does not appear; measured against another copy, unresolved V genes explain less than half of the discrepancy, and the remainder lacks a known reason. The V and J calls and the clone size are those of that table, but D and trimming were determined from the DNA. This sample lists about 210,000 clones; approximately 90% were detected once. Of the sample, approximately 0.69% falls within the top ten clones.

The sample was peripheral blood. This clonotype was sampled from a man aged 35 to 55 with acute or convalescent COVID-19. The rearrangement combines TRBV29-1 with TRBJ1-2; too little of a D gene remains to name it. The DNA reads as follows: TGCAGCGCCGAAGCGACCGACTATGGCTACACCTTC. This encodes CSAEATDYGYTF.